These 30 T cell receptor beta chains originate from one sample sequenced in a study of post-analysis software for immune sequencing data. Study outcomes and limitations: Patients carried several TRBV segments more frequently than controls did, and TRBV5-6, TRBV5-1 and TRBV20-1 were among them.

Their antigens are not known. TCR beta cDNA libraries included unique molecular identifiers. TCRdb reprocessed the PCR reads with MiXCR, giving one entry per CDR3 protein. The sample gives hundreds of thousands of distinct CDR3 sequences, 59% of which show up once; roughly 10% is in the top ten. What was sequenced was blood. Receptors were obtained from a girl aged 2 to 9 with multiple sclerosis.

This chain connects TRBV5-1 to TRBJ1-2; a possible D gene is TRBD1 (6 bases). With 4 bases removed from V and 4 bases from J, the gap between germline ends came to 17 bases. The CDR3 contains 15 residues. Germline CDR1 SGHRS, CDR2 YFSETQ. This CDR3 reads CASSLDGQTLYGYTF. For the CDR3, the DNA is TGCGCCAGCAGCCTTGATGGACAGACACTCTATGGCTACACCTTC.

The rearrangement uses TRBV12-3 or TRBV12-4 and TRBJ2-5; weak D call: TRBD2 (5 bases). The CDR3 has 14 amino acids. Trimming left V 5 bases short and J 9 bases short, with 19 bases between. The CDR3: CASSPNGSNGAQYF. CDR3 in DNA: TGTGCCAGCAGTCCCAATGGGTCCAACGGGGCCCAGTACTTC.

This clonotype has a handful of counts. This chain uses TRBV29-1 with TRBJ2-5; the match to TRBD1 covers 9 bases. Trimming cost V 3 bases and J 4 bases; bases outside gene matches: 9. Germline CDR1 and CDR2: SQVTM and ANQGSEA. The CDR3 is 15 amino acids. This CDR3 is CSVDRGTGRGETQYF. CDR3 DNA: TGCAGCGTTGACCGGGGGACAGGGAGGGGAGAGACCCAGTACTTC.

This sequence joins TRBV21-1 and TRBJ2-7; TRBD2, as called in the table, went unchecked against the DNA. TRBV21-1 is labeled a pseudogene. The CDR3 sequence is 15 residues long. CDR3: CASSWLAGEDYEQYF. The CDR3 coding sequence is TGTGCCAGCAGCTGGTTAGCGGGAGAAGACTACGAGCAGTACTTC.

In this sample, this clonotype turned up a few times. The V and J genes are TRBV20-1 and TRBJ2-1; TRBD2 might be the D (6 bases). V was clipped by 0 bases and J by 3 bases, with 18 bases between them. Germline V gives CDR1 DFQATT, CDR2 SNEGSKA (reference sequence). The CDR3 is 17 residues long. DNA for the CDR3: TGCAGTGCTAGAGATCCCTCTTTGAGCGGGTACTACAATGAGCAGTTCTTC. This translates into CSARDPSLSGYYNEQFF.

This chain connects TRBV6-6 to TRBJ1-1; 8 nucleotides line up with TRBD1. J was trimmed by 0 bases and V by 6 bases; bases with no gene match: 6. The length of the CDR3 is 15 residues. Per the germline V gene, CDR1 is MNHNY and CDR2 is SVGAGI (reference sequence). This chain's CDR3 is CASRIRTGLNTEAFF. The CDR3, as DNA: TGTGCCAGCAGGATCCGGACAGGGTTGAACACTGAAGCTTTCTTT.

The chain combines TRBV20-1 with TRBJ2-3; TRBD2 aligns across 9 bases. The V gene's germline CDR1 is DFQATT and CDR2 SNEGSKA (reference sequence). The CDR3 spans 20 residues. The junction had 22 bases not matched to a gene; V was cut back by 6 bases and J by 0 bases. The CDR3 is CSAPNPVLAGLGSSTDTQYF. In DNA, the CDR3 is TGCAGTGCCCCTAATCCCGTACTAGCGGGCTTAGGCTCTAGCACAGATACGCAGTATTTT.

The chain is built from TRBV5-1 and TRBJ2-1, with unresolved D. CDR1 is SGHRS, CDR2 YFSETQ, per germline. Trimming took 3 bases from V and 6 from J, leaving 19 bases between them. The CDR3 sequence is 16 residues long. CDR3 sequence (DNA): TGCGCCAGCAGCTGGACCGGGTCTCATAACCCCAATGAGCAGTTCTTC. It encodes CASSWTGSHNPNEQFF.

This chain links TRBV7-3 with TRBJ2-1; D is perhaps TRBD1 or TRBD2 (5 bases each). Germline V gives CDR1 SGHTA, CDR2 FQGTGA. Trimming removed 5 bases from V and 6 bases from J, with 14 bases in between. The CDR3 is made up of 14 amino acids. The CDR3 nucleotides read TGTGCCAGCAGCCCTTGGGGGACGGTCAATGAGCAGTTCTTC. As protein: CASSPWGTVNEQFF.

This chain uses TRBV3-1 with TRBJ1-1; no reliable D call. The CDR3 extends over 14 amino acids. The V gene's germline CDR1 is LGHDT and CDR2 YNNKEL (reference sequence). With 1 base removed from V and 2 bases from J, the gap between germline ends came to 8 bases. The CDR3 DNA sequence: TGTGCCAGCAGCCAAGGAAGGCGAAACACTGAAGCTTTCTTT. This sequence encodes CASSQGRRNTEAFF.

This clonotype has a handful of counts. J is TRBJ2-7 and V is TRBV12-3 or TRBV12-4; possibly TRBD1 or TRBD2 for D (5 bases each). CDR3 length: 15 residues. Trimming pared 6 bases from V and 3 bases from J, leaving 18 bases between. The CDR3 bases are TGTGCCAGCAGCTTCAATCGGAGAGGGGTCTACGAGCAGTACTTC. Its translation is CASSFNRRGVYEQYF.

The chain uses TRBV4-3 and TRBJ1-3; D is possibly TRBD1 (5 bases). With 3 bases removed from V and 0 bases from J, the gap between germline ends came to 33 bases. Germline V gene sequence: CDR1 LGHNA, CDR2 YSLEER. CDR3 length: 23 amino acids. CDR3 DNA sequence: TGCGCCAGCAGCCAGGACCGGGACGGCCCACCGGGGACCTGCTGCGGCTCTGGAAACACCATATATTTT. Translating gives CASSQDRDGPPGTCCGSGNTIYF.

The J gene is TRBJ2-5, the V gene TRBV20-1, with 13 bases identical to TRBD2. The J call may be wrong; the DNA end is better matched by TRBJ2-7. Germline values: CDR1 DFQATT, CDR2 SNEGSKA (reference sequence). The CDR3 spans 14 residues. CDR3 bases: TGCAGTGCTAGAGACGGACTAGCGGGAGTCGAGCAGTACTTC. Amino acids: CSARDGLAGVEQYF.

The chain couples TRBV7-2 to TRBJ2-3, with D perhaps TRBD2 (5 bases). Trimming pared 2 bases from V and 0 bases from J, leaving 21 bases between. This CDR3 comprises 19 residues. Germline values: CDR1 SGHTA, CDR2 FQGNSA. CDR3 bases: TGTGCCAGCAGCTTACTGGGGTCCAGCGGCGCACCTAGCACAGATACGCAGTATTTT. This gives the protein CASSLLGSSGAPSTDTQYF.

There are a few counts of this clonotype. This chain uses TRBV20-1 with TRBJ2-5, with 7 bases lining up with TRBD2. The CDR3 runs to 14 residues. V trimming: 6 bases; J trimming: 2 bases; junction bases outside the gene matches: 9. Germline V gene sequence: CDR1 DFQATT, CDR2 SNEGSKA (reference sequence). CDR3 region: CSAGRGDPQETQYF. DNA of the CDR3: TGCAGTGCGGGCCGGGGGGACCCACAAGAGACCCAGTACTTC.

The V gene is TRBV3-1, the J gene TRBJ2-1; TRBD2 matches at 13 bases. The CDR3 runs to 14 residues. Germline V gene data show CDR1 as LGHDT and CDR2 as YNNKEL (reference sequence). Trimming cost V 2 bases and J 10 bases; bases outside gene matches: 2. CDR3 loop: CASSQKGLAGEQFF. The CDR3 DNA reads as TGTGCCAGCAGCCAAAAGGGACTAGCGGGGGAGCAGTTCTTC.

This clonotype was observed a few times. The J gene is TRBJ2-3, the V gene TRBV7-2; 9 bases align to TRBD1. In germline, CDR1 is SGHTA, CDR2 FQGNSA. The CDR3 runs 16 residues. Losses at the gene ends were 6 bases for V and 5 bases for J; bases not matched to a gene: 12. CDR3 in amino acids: CASRRRGQGRGDTQYF. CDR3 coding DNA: TGTGCCAGCAGACGAAGGGGACAGGGACGTGGAGATACGCAGTATTTT. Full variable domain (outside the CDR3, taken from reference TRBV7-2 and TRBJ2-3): GAGVSQSPSNKVTEKGKDVELRCDPISGHTALYWYRQSLGQGLEFLIYFQGNSAPDKSGLPSDRFSAERTGGSVSTLTIQRTQQEDSAVYLCASRRRGQGRGDTQYFGPGTRLTVL.

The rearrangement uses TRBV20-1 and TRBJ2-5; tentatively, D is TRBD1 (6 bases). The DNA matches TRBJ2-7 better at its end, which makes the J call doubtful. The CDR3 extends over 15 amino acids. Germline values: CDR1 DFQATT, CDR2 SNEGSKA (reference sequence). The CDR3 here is CSARVPRGQTYEQYF. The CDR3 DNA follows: TGCAGTGCTAGAGTTCCCCGAGGACAGACTTACGAGCAGTACTTC.

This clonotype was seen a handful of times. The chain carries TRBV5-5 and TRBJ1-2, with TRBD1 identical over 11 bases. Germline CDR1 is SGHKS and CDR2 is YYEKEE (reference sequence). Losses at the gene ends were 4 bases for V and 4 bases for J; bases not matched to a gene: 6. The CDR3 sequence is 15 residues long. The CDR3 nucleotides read TGTGCCAGCAGCCCGGACAGGGGGCGAGGCTATGGCTACACCTTC. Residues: CASSPDRGRGYGYTF.

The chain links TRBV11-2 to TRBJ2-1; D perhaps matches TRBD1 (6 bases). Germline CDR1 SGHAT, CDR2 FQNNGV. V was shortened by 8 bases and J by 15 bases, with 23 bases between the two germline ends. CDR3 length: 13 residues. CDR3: CASAGAGAQVSFF. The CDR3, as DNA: TGTGCCAGCGCTGGGGCAGGGGCGCAGGTATCGTTCTTC.

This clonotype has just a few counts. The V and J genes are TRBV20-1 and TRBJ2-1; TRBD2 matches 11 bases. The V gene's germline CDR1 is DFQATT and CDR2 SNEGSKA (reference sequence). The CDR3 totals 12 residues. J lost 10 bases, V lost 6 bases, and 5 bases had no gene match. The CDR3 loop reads CSASSGGPEQFF. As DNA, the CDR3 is TGCAGTGCCTCTAGCGGGGGGCCCGAGCAGTTCTTC.

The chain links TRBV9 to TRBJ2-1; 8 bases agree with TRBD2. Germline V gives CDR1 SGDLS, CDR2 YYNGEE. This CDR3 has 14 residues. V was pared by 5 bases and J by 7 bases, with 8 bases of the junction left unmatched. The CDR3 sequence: CASSRGGPANEQFF. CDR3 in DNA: TGTGCCAGCAGTCGCGGGGGGCCGGCGAATGAGCAGTTCTTC.

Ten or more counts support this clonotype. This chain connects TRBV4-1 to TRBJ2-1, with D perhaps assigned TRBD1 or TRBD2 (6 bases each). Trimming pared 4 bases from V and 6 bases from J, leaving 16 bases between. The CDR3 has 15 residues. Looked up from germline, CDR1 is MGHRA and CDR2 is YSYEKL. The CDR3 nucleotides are TGCGCCAGCAGCCTGGGACTCGCGGACAGCAATGAGCAGTTCTTC. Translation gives CASSLGLADSNEQFF.

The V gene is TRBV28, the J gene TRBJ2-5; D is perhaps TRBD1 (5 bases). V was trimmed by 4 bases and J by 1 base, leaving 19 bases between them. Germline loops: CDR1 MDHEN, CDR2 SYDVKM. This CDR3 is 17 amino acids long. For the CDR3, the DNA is TGTGCCAGCAGTTACACGCTAATATCAGGGCCCCAAGAGACCCAGTACTTC. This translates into CASSYTLISGPQETQYF.

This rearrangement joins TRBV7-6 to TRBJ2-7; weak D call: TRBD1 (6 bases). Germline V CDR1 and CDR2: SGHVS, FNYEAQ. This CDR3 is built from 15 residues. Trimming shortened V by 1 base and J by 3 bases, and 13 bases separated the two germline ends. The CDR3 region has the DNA TGTGCCAGCAGCTTAGAGCAGGGGCTCGTCTACGAGCAGTACTTC. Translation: CASSLEQGLVYEQYF.

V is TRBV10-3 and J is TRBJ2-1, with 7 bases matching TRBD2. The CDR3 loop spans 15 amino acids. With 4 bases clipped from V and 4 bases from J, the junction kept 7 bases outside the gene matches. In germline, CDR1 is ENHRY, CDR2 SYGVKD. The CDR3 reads CAISGGSLTYNEQFF. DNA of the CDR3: TGTGCCATCAGTGGCGGGAGCCTTACGTACAATGAGCAGTTCTTC.

The CDR3 DNA sequence: TGTGCCAGCAGCTCTTACAGGGGATCGAGGTCGAGCACCGGGGAGCTGTTTTTT. Its translation: CASSSYRGSRSSTGELFF. V is TRBV9 and J is TRBJ2-2, with TRBD1 matching over 7 bases. CDR3 length equals 18 residues. Looked up from germline, CDR1 is SGDLS and CDR2 is YYNGEE. Trimming removed 4 bases from V and 4 bases from J; junction bases left unmatched: 16.

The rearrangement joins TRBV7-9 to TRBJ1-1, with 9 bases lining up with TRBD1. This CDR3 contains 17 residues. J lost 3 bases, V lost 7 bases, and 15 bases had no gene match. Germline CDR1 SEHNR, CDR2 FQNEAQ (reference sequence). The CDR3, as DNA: TGTGCCAGCATCCACTTAAACAGGGGGCAGGATGACACTGAAGCTTTCTTT. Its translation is CASIHLNRGQDDTEAFF.

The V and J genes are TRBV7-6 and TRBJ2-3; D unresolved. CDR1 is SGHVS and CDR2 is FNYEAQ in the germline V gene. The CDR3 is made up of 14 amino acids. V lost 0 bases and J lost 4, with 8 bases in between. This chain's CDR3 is CASSLAGSADTQYF. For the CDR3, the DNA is TGTGCCAGCAGCTTAGCTGGCAGCGCAGATACGCAGTATTTT.

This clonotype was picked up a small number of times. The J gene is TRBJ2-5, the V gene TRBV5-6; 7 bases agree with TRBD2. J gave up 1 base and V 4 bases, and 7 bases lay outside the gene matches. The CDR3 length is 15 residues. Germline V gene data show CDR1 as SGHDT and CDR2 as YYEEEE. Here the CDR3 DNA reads TGTGCCAGCAGCCCCACGTGGGGGGGCCAAGAGACCCAGTACTTC. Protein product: CASSPTWGGQETQYF.